This is a list of T cell receptor beta chains from one sample in a study of regulatory T cells in long-lasting Graves disease. TCRdb independently ran MiXCR on the multiplex PCR reads; one entry per CDR3 protein. The table has roughly 400,000 distinct CDR3 sequences, 20% to 25% seen once; the top ten hold roughly an eighth. Source: peripheral blood mononuclear cells (PBMCs), taken when the disease was refractory, from a patient treated with antithyroid drugs. The receptors derive from a female donor with Graves disease. Each CDR3 is given with its conserved first and last residue. The order of the fields is J gene, D gene, V gene, clone size, CDR3 protein, CDR3 DNA. The D gene is left open where the match is weak. Not every row has a clone size; where given, it reads once, few, many or a size class.

TRBJ2-2 TRBD1 TRBV27 many CASSKDRGSTGELFF TGTGCCAGCAGCAAGGACAGGGGAAGTACCGGGGAGCTGTTTTTT
TRBJ2-2 . TRBV29-1 . CSANSGGELFF TGCAGCGCCAACTCTGGCGGGGAGCTGTTTTTT
TRBJ2-5 TRBD2 TRBV20-1 many CSAGDSGGVETQYF TGCAGTGCAGGGGATTCGGGAGGAGTAGAGACCCAGTACTTC
TRBJ2-2 TRBD1 TRBV24-1 many CATSDPGQGNTGELFF TGTGCCACCAGTGACCCGGGACAGGGGAACACCGGGGAGCTGTTTTTT
TRBJ1-2 TRBD1 TRBV2 . CASSGYGTAKKLYGYTF TGTGCCAGCAGTGGATACGGGACAGCCAAAAAACTTTATGGCTACACCTTC
TRBJ2-7 TRBD2 TRBV30 once CAWSVSGTFPYEQYF TGTGCCTGGAGTGTAAGCGGGACTTTTCCCTACGAGCAGTACTTC
TRBJ1-2 TRBD1 TRBV27 many CASSLLGDRGYGYTF TGTGCCAGCAGTTTACTTGGCGACAGGGGCTATGGCTACACCTTC
TRBJ2-5 TRBD2 TRBV6-5 many CASSYSLAGGLKTQYF TGTGCCAGCAGTTACTCCCTAGCGGGAGGGTTGAAGACCCAGTACTTC
TRBJ2-7 . TRBV2 many CASSLSGQGFNEQYF TGTGCCAGCAGCCTCTCCGGGCAGGGTTTCAACGAGCAGTACTTC
TRBJ1-4 . TRBV7-9 few CASSLTKVTNEKLFF TGTGCCAGCAGCTTAACGAAAGTAACTAATGAAAAACTGTTTTTT
TRBJ1-1 TRBD1 TRBV28 many CASRRQYLQGGKNTEAFF TGTGCCAGCAGACGTCAATATTTACAGGGGGGGAAAAACACTGAAGCTTTCTTT
TRBJ2-4 TRBD2 TRBV28 many CASRLPTSEAIQYF TGTGCCAGCAGATTACCGACTAGCGAGGCTATTCAGTACTTC
TRBJ1-1 . TRBV5-6 . CASSPMIMGSTEAFF TGTGCCAGCAGCCCCATGATCATGGGGAGCACTGAAGCTTTCTTT
TRBJ2-3 TRBD1 TRBV29-1 . CSVAGDRGTTSTDTQYF TGCAGCGTCGCCGGGGACAGGGGAACCACTAGCACAGATACGCAGTATTTT
TRBJ2-7 . TRBV29-1 . CGVGGTASYEQYF TGCGGCGTTGGAGGGACAGCCTCCTACGAGCAGTACTTC
TRBJ2-2 . TRBV14 . CASSQDFGVGVGELFF TGTGCCAGCAGCCAAGATTTCGGAGTCGGGGTCGGGGAGCTGTTTTTT
TRBJ2-4 . TRBV12-3/TRBV12-4 many CASSLAGAKNIQYF TGTGCCAGCAGTTTGGCTGGGGCCAAAAACATTCAGTACTTC
TRBJ2-1 . TRBV2 . CASSPGTTHEQFF TGTGCCAGCAGCCCCGGGACGACTCATGAGCAGTTCTTC
TRBJ2-7 . TRBV4-2 . CASSHSAGEQYF TGTGCCAGCAGCCACAGTGCGGGAGAGCAGTACTTC
TRBJ2-7 TRBD2 TRBV27 many CASSSLTSGRHEQYF TGTGCCAGCAGTTCCCTGACTAGCGGGAGGCACGAGCAGTACTTC
TRBJ2-5 . TRBV25-1 many CASSEFARGAAGETQYF TGTGCCAGCAGTGAATTCGCCCGGGGGGCGGCAGGAGAGACCCAGTACTTC
TRBJ2-7 TRBD1 TRBV18 . CASSPGRGPYTGEQYF TGTGCCAGCTCACCAGGCAGGGGGCCATACACGGGCGAGCAGTACTTC
TRBJ2-5 . TRBV11-2 many CASSFLPGLTKETQYF TGTGCCAGCAGCTTCTTACCTGGACTAACCAAAGAGACCCAGTACTTC
TRBJ1-3 . TRBV7-9 . CASSLAGGTSGNTIYF TGTGCCAGCAGCTTAGCCGGCGGGACCTCTGGAAACACCATATATTTT
TRBJ2-5 . TRBV7-9 many CASSFSVRGETQYF TGTGCCAGCAGCTTCTCCGTCCGCGGGGAGACCCAGTACTTC
TRBJ2-7 . TRBV5-1 few CASSSGGPLRLEQYF TGCGCCAGCAGCTCTGGCGGCCCTCTGAGGCTCGAGCAGTACTTC
TRBJ1-1 . TRBV3-1 many CASSPGPVNTEAFF TGTGCCAGCAGCCCGGGACCGGTGAACACTGAAGCTTTCTTT
TRBJ2-5 . TRBV3-1 many CASSQEWSRVEETQYF TGTGCCAGCAGCCAAGAATGGTCCAGGGTAGAGGAGACCCAGTACTTC
TRBJ2-7 TRBD2 TRBV5-1 few CASSGTSGRGGEQYF TGCGCCAGCAGCGGAACTAGCGGGAGGGGAGGCGAGCAGTACTTC
TRBJ2-7 TRBD2 TRBV7-8 many CASSLSRTSGSSYEQYF TGTGCCAGCAGCTTGTCAAGGACTAGCGGGTCTTCCTACGAGCAGTACTTC
TRBJ2-7 . TRBV15 many CATSRDRFGADTYEQYF TGTGCCACCAGCAGAGATCGATTTGGGGCGGACACCTACGAGCAGTACTTC
TRBJ1-1 . TRBV5-1 . CASSFPLEGTEAFF TGCGCCAGCAGTTTTCCTCTGGAGGGCACTGAAGCTTTCTTT
TRBJ1-4 TRBD1 TRBV7-9 many CASSSVGGQLNEKLFF TGTGCCAGCAGCTCGGTGGGGGGACAGCTCAATGAAAAACTGTTTTTT
TRBJ2-4 . TRBV20-1 . CSARDSSGKNIQYF TGCAGTGCTAGAGACAGTTCTGGCAAAAACATTCAGTACTTC
TRBJ1-1 . TRBV20-1 . CSANVDTEAFF TGCAGTGCTAACGTTGACACTGAAGCTTTCTTT
TRBJ2-5 TRBD2 TRBV6-2/TRBV6-3 many CASRGLAGAETQYF TGTGCCAGCAGGGGACTAGCGGGAGCAGAGACCCAGTACTTC
TRBJ2-7 TRBD1 TRBV2 many CASVPQGVISWGEQYF TGTGCCAGCGTACCACAGGGGGTTATATCATGGGGCGAGCAGTACTTC
TRBJ1-5 TRBD1 TRBV2 . CASSEVDTGGRPQHF TGTGCCAGCAGTGAAGTGGATACAGGGGGTAGGCCCCAGCATTTT
TRBJ2-7 TRBD2 TRBV20-1 . CSARDFSGRTTNEQYF TGCAGTGCTAGAGATTTTAGCGGGAGGACTACTAACGAGCAGTACTTC
TRBJ2-1 . TRBV5-6 . CASSQTSLSGNEQFF TGTGCCAGCAGCCAGACTAGTCTCTCGGGTAATGAGCAGTTCTTC
TRBJ1-5 TRBD1 TRBV28 many CASSFGTGLQPQHF TGTGCCAGCAGTTTCGGGACAGGGCTCCAGCCCCAGCATTTT
TRBJ2-2 TRBD1 TRBV28 many CASSPLGQGAPGTGELFF TGTGCCAGCAGCCCTCTCGGACAGGGGGCCCCGGGTACCGGGGAGCTGTTTTTT
TRBJ2-2 TRBD2 TRBV12-3/TRBV12-4 many CASRGLGGRAPGELFF TGTGCCAGCAGAGGGCTTGGCGGGAGGGCCCCCGGGGAGCTGTTTTTT
TRBJ2-7 TRBD2 TRBV3-1 many CASSQAGTTEYEQYF TGTGCCAGCAGCCAAGCCGGGACTACCGAATACGAGCAGTACTTC
TRBJ2-1 . TRBV7-3 few CASSKRGTKGGNEQFF TGTGCCAGCAGCAAACGAGGGACAAAGGGCGGCAATGAGCAGTTCTTC
TRBJ1-1 . TRBV20-1 . CSARDLKGEAFF TGCAGTGCTAGAGATCTGAAGGGTGAAGCTTTCTTT
TRBJ2-7 . TRBV28 many CASSPGRYEQYF TGTGCCAGCAGTCCCGGTCGCTACGAGCAGTACTTC
TRBJ1-1 . TRBV25-1 many CASSELTRGEAFF TGTGCCAGCAGTGAATTGACGCGGGGAGAAGCTTTCTTT
TRBJ2-7 . TRBV12-3/TRBV12-4 . CASTLNMLPWEEQYF TGTGCCAGCACCTTGAATATGCTCCCTTGGGAGGAGCAGTACTTC